This entry is about one TCR beta chain. Its antigen is unknown. The data originate from a study of post-analysis software for immune sequencing data. Whole-study findings and limits: Controls had lower frequencies than patients of about five TRBV segments, which included TRBV5-6, TRBV5-1 and TRBV20-1. Co-batched samples clustered tightly together by F measure.

Trimming cost V 3 bases and J 3 bases; bases outside gene matches: 6. Germline loops: CDR1 PRHDT, CDR2 FYEKMQ (reference sequence). This CDR3 region has 15 residues. Unique-molecular-identifier-tagged TCR beta cDNA libraries were used. TCRdb reanalysed the PCR reads using MiXCR and keeps one entry per CDR3 protein. The data contain about 770,000 distinct CDR3 sequences, 46% of them seen just once; the ten biggest clones take up 4.9%. J is TRBJ2-3 and V is TRBV13; 7 positions match TRBD1. This clonotype was sampled from a girl aged 5-17 years with multiple sclerosis. The sample comprised blood. This CDR3 is CASSFPRQGTDTQYF. CDR3 sequence (DNA): TGTGCCAGCAGCTTCCCTCGACAGGGTACAGATACGCAGTATTTT.